These 14 T cell receptor beta chains came from one sample sequenced in a study of siplizumab effects on memory and regulatory T cells. Data came from immunoSEQ multiplex PCR; TCRdb stores just in-frame clones and leaves some out. The table has around 100,000 clones, around 95% seen once. Material for sequencing was Tregs sorted from blood. The receptors stem from a human donor in good health.

This rearrangement joins TRBV28 to TRBJ2-5; D not resolved. V lost 3 bases and J lost 14, with 16 bases in between. Germline V gives CDR1 MDHEN, CDR2 SYDVKM. This CDR3 has 12 amino acids. As DNA, the CDR3 is TGTGCCAGCAGTTTTCGTTCCCTCAGAACCTACTTC. Protein sequence: CASSFRSLRTYF. Supplemented by reference TRBV28 and TRBJ2-5, the full variable domain reads DVKVTQSSRYLVKRTGEKVFLECVQDMDHENMFWYRQDPGLGLRLIYFSYDVKMKEKGDIPEGYSVSREKKERFSLILESASTNQTSMYLCASSFRSLRTYFGPGTRLLVL.

This clone was recorded only once. The genes are TRBV6-4 and TRBJ2-1; D remains ambiguous. V lost 5 bases to trimming and J lost 0 bases, with 11 bases between them. CDR1 and CDR2 (germline): MRHNA, SNTAGT. The CDR3 contains 15 residues. The CDR3 reads CASSPIPSSYNEQFF. The CDR3 DNA is TGTGCCAGCAGTCCGATCCCTAGCTCCTACAATGAGCAGTTCTTC.

CDR3: CASSRGTSGRYKETQYF. The CDR3 DNA reads TGCGCCAGCAGCCGGGGGACTAGCGGGAGGTACAAAGAGACCCAGTACTTC. V gene TRBV5-1 combines with J gene TRBJ2-5; 15 bases align to TRBD2. This CDR3 contains 17 residues. The ends lost 4 bases at V and 3 bases at J; junction bases unmatched: 7. Germline CDR1 is SGHRS and CDR2 is YFSETQ.

The genes are TRBV5-4 and TRBJ2-7, with TRBD2 identical over 9 bases. This CDR3 has 16 amino acids. In germline, CDR1 is SGHNT, CDR2 YYREEE (reference sequence). The J segment lost 0 bases and the V segment lost 3 bases, leaving 7 bases of the junction unmatched. The CDR3: CASSSGLASSSYEQYF. The CDR3 nucleotides are TGTGCCAGCAGCTCCGGACTAGCGTCGAGCTCCTACGAGCAGTACTTC. Full variable domain (missing parts from reference TRBV5-4 and TRBJ2-7): ETGVTQSPTHLIKTRGQQVTLRCSSQSGHNTVSWYQQALGQGPQFIFQYYREEENGRGNFPPRFSGLQFPNYSSELNVNALELDDSALYLCASSSGLASSSYEQYFGPGTRLTVT.

The gene calls are TRBV7-3 and TRBJ2-7, with D unresolved. The CDR3 has 14 amino acids. The germline gives CDR1 SGHTA, CDR2 FQGTGA. Trimming removed 4 bases at V and 2 bases at J, with 12 bases between. In nucleotides, the CDR3 is TGTGCCAGCAGCTCGAGACCCGGCCCCTACGAGCAGTACTTC. It yields the protein CASSSRPGPYEQYF.

This chain connects TRBV6-5 to TRBJ2-1, with 12 nucleotides matching TRBD2. CDR3 length: 14 residues. Trimming took 6 bases from V and 7 from J; bases not matched to a gene: 4. Germline V gene lookup returns CDR1 MNHEY and CDR2 SVGAGI. The CDR3 region has the DNA TGTGCCAGCAGGAATGGACTAGCGGGGAATGAGCAGTTCTTC. Its protein is CASRNGLAGNEQFF.

The V and J genes are TRBV6-1 and TRBJ1-2; 8 positions match TRBD1. Unmatched junction bases numbered 5, after V lost 4 bases and J lost 7 bases. The CDR3 totals 13 residues. Germline CDR1 is MNHNS and CDR2 is SASEGT. The CDR3 DNA follows: TGTGCCAGCAGTGCCTACAGGGGGACTGGCTACACCTTC. Its protein product is CASSAYRGTGYTF.

This chain links TRBV5-6 with TRBJ2-4; 7 bases agree with TRBD1. J gave up 1 base and V 2 bases, and 0 bases lay outside the gene matches. The germline CDR1 and CDR2 sequences are SGHDT and YYEEEE. The CDR3 sequence is 14 residues long. CDR3 bases: TGTGCCAGCAGCTTACAGGGGGCCAAAAACATTCAGTACTTC. It is translated as CASSLQGAKNIQYF.

The gene calls are TRBV30 and TRBJ2-1; TRBD2 matches 7 bases. The CDR3 loop spans 15 amino acids. Germline-derived CDR1 and CDR2 are GTSNPN and SVGIG (reference sequence). V shed 2 bases and J 4 bases; nucleotides not matched to a gene: 8. The CDR3, as DNA: TGTGCCTGGAGTCTTGGGCTAGCGGAATACAATGAGCAGTTCTTC. Residues: CAWSLGLAEYNEQFF. The variable domain in full, completed from reference TRBV30 and TRBJ2-1, reads SQTIHQWPATLVQPVGSPLSLECTVEGTSNPNLYWYRQAAGRGLQLLFYSVGIGQISSEVPQNLSASRPQDRQFILSSKKLLLSDSGFYLCAWSLGLAEYNEQFFGPGTRLTVL.

V and J are TRBV5-1 and TRBJ2-7; no firm D call. This CDR3 is 13 amino acids long. CDR1 SGHRS and CDR2 YFSETQ come from the germline V gene. V lost 6 bases, J lost 6 bases, and 16 bases lay in between. CDR3: CASKLNEGLEQYF. The DNA for the CDR3 is TGCGCCAGCAAATTGAACGAAGGCCTCGAGCAGTACTTC. Full variable domain (remainder filled in from reference TRBV5-1 and TRBJ2-7): KAGVTQTPRYLIKTRGQQVTLSCSPISGHRSVSWYQQTPGQGLQFLFEYFSETQRNKGNFPGRFSGRQFSNSRSEMNVSTLELGDSALYLCASKLNEGLEQYFGPGTRLTVT.

In this sample, this clone turned up once. As DNA, the CDR3 is TGTGCCAGCAGCCGTGGTAGCGGGACGCTTGGTGAGCAGTTCTTC. Its translation: CASSRGSGTLGEQFF. The chain joins TRBV4-2 to TRBJ2-1, with 8 bases fitting TRBD2. The CDR3 has 15 residues. Germline V CDR1 and CDR2: LGHNA, YNFKEQ. Germline trimming cut 4 bases from V and 9 bases from J; bases unmatched to any gene: 11.

V is TRBV6-6 and J is TRBJ2-5; possible D gene TRBD1, 6 bases. Germline CDR1 reads MNHNY; CDR2 reads SVGAGI (reference sequence). The V end lost 6 bases, the J end lost 1 base, and 9 bases lay between the germline ends. The CDR3 sequence is 13 residues long. CDR3 DNA sequence: TGTGCCAGCAGGCAGGGGCCCCAAGAGACCCAGTACTTC. Encoded protein: CASRQGPQETQYF.

The rearrangement uses TRBV5-4 and TRBJ2-3; 10 bases map to TRBD2. V shed 4 bases and J 2 bases; nucleotides not matched to a gene: 13. CDR3 length equals 18 residues. Per germline, CDR1 SGHNT and CDR2 YYREEE (reference sequence). The CDR3 DNA follows: TGTGCCAGCAGCCATACCACAGGACTAGCGGCATACACAGATACGCAGTATTTT. Translation gives CASSHTTGLAAYTDTQYF.

The V and J genes are TRBV29-1 and TRBJ2-7; D perhaps matches TRBD2 (6 bases). Germline V CDR1 and CDR2: SQVTM, ANQGSEA. The CDR3 sequence is 13 residues long. The V end was cut by 4 bases, the J end by 2 bases, with 12 bases between. In DNA form, the CDR3 reads TGCAGCGTTGGGGCTGGCGGGACCTACGAGCAGTACTTC. It yields the protein CSVGAGGTYEQYF.